The 32 T cell receptor beta chains listed next were all sequenced from one sample in a study of T cells in Graves' hyperthyroidism and ophthalmopathy. RNA transcripts gave rise to amplified TCR beta CDR3 regions. The TCR CDR3 was amplified in a first-round RT-PCR using the HTBI primer set. TCRdb reanalysed the multiplex PCR reads using MiXCR and keeps one entry per CDR3 protein. The sample has 700,000 to 850,000 distinct CDR3 sequences; about a third are singletons. Sequencing used blood. The origin of the receptors is a woman between 40 and 55 years old with Graves' hyperthyroidism.

V gene TRBV10-3 combines with J gene TRBJ2-6; 7 positions agree with TRBD2. The CDR3 length is 16 residues. The V segment lost 4 bases and the J segment 4 bases; nucleotides outside the gene matches: 7. Germline CDR1 ENHRY, CDR2 SYGVKD. The CDR3: CAISGRAGGGANVLTF. CDR3 bases: TGTGCCATCAGTGGAAGGGCCGGGGGGGGGGCCAACGTCCTGACTTTC.

This clonotype occurred many times. The rearrangement uses TRBV7-6 and TRBJ1-3; D gene unclear. With 4 bases removed from V and 2 bases from J, the gap between germline ends came to 15 bases. CDR1 is SGHVS, CDR2 FNYEAQ, per germline. The CDR3 has 16 residues. CDR3 loop: CASSSRGSGAGNTIYF. CDR3 DNA sequence: TGTGCCAGCAGCTCCCGAGGAAGTGGGGCTGGAAACACCATATATTTT.

This clonotype was counted only a few times. V and J are TRBV29-1 and TRBJ2-5, with D possibly TRBD1 on 6 matching bases. V lost 8 bases, J lost 5 bases, and 18 bases lay in between. The CDR3 covers 13 residues. Germline CDR1 and CDR2: SQVTM and ANQGSEA. CDR3 coding DNA: TGCAGCTTAGGAAGGGCCGACAGGGAGACCCAGTACTTC. Translation gives CSLGRADRETQYF.

This clonotype was detected a few times. V gene TRBV5-1 combines with J gene TRBJ1-5, with a possible D match to TRBD1 (5 bases). This CDR3 has 15 amino acids. Trimming pared 4 bases from V and 4 bases from J, leaving 15 bases between. Germline V gives CDR1 SGHRS, CDR2 YFSETQ. Written as DNA, the CDR3 is TGCGCCAGCAGCCCATCTGGCGGGGGAAATCAGCCCCAGCATTTT. As protein: CASSPSGGGNQPQHF. The full variable domain, in which reference TRBV5-1 and TRBJ1-5 provide the parts outside the CDR3, is KAGVTQTPRYLIKTRGQQVTLSCSPISGHRSVSWYQQTPGQGLQFLFEYFSETQRNKGNFPGRFSGRQFSNSRSEMNVSTLELGDSALYLCASSPSGGGNQPQHFGDGTRLSIL.

The sample holds a few counts of this clonotype. The V call is TRBV19, the J call TRBJ2-6; 10 nucleotides line up with TRBD1. The germline V gene encodes CDR1 LNHDA and CDR2 SQIVND (reference sequence). Unmatched junction bases numbered 8, after V lost 6 bases and J lost 0 bases. The CDR3 totals 18 residues. The CDR3 bases are TGTGCCAGTAGATATCTAGGGGACAGGGGCTCTGGGGCCAACGTCCTGACTTTC. Its protein is CASRYLGDRGSGANVLTF. The complete variable domain, with remaining parts taken from reference TRBV19 and TRBJ2-6, reads DGGITQSPKYLFRKEGQNVTLSCEQNLNHDAMYWYRQDPGQGLRLIYYSQIVNDFQKGDIAEGYSVSREKKESFPLTVTSAQKNPTAFYLCASRYLGDRGSGANVLTFGAGSRLTVL.

This clonotype has at least ten counts. The genes are TRBV9 and TRBJ2-7; perhaps TRBD1 as D (5 bases). Germline V gene data show CDR1 as SGDLS and CDR2 as YYNGEE. The CDR3 contains 15 residues. V was cut by 0 bases and J by 1 base, with 11 bases left in between. CDR3 sequence (DNA): TGTGCCAGCAGCGTAGCTACAGGTACTTCCTACGAGCAGTACTTC. Encoded protein: CASSVATGTSYEQYF.

The rearrangement links TRBV7-9 to TRBJ1-2, with a weak D call TRBD1 (5 bases). CDR1 is SEHNR and CDR2 is FQNEAQ in the germline V gene (reference sequence). CDR3 length: 15 residues. Trimming took 0 bases from V and 5 from J, leaving 13 bases between them. This CDR3 reads CASSLASGLGYGYTF. The CDR3, as DNA: TGTGCCAGCAGCTTAGCGTCGGGGCTTGGGTATGGCTACACCTTC.

About this clonotype: This may come from a read error, since a much larger clone is one base off. V gene TRBV7-2 combines with J gene TRBJ2-7, with D perhaps matching TRBD1 (6 bases). CDR1 SGHTA and CDR2 FQGNSA come from the germline V gene. The CDR3 extends over 15 amino acids. The CDR3 sequence: CASSSPRTGLYDQYF. In DNA form, the CDR3 reads TGTGCCAGCAGCTCGCCCCGCACAGGGCTCTACGACCAGTACTTC.

This clonotype was detected many times. CDR3 nucleotide sequence: TGTGCCAGCAGCCCTGCTGGGGCGGGAGGCTCGGCCGGGGAGCTGTTTTTT. It codes for CASSPAGAGGSAGELFF. The gene calls are TRBV9 and TRBJ2-2; TRBD2 matches at 8 bases. The CDR3 runs 17 residues. In germline, CDR1 is SGDLS, CDR2 YYNGEE. The V gene end was trimmed by 4 bases and the J gene end by 6 bases; junction bases not matched to a gene: 14.

In its sample, this clonotype was seen many times. This sequence joins TRBV19 and TRBJ1-1, with D unclear. The CDR3 has 13 residues. V lost 3 bases and J lost 0, with 5 bases in between. Germline V gene sequence: CDR1 LNHDA, CDR2 SQIVND (reference sequence). The CDR3 sequence: CASSMVLNTEAFF. The CDR3 nucleotides read TGTGCCAGTAGTATGGTCCTGAACACTGAAGCTTTCTTT.

This chain uses TRBV11-2 with TRBJ1-1; D ambiguous. Trimming removed 3 bases at V and 1 base at J, with 9 bases between. The CDR3 contains 14 residues. CDR1 and CDR2 from the germline V gene are SGHAT and FQNNGV. This CDR3 is CASSFRGPNTEAFF. The CDR3 nucleotides are TGTGCCAGCAGCTTCCGAGGGCCGAACACTGAAGCTTTCTTT.

The genes are TRBV2 and TRBJ2-7; a possible D gene is TRBD2 (9 bases). V lost 7 bases to trimming and J lost 5 bases, with 24 bases between them. This CDR3 has 16 residues. Germline values: CDR1 SNHLY, CDR2 FYNNEI. In DNA, the CDR3 is TGTGCCAGCACAACCGGACAGGGACTAGCTTTCGACGAGCAGTACTTC. This gives the protein CASTTGQGLAFDEQYF.

This clonotype was counted only a few times. The chain is built from TRBV11-2 and TRBJ1-1; no firm D call. The CDR3 has 15 amino acids. CDR1 SGHAT and CDR2 FQNNGV come from the germline V gene. With 2 bases removed from V and 2 bases from J, the gap between germline ends came to 12 bases. The CDR3 spells CASSLTSLTNTEAFF. For the CDR3, the DNA is TGTGCCAGCAGCTTAACGTCATTGACTAACACTGAAGCTTTCTTT.

The rearrangement joins TRBV4-3 to TRBJ2-6, with a weak D call TRBD1 (6 bases). V lost 3 bases and J lost 1, with 10 bases in between. The V gene's germline CDR1 is LGHNA and CDR2 YSLEER. CDR3 length: 16 amino acids. The CDR3: CASSQEGGSGANVLTF. CDR3 nucleotide sequence: TGCGCCAGCAGCCAGGAAGGGGGATCTGGGGCCAACGTCCTGACTTTC.

The chain employs TRBV25-1 and TRBJ1-2; D remains ambiguous. CDR3 size: 17 residues. Germline V CDR1 and CDR2: MGHDK, SYGVNS. V dropped 1 base and J dropped 5 bases, with 20 bases sitting between them. In nucleotides, the CDR3 is TGTGCCAGCAGTGAATTTAGAGGTGGCGCCCAACCTTATGGCTACACCTTC. Protein sequence: CASSEFRGGAQPYGYTF.

This chain connects TRBV5-6 to TRBJ2-5; D gene uncertain. Germline CDR1 reads SGHDT; CDR2 reads YYEEEE. The V end lost 0 bases, the J end lost 10 bases, and 7 bases lay between the germline ends. The CDR3 totals 11 residues. CDR3 bases: TGTGCCAGCAGCTTGGAGGGCAGCCAGTACTTC. Translating it yields CASSLEGSQYF.

This chain uses TRBV7-9 with TRBJ2-7; a possible D gene is TRBD2 (6 bases). V was cut by 5 bases and J by 3 bases, with 17 bases left in between. CDR1 SEHNR and CDR2 FQNEAQ come from the germline V gene (reference sequence). The length of the CDR3 is 15 residues. CDR3 amino acids: CASSPHYRGFYEQYF. For the CDR3, the DNA is TGTGCCAGCAGCCCCCACTACCGGGGGTTCTACGAGCAGTACTTC.

As concerns this clonotype: It may be a read error: a sequence one base away is much more abundant. The rearrangement links TRBV19 to TRBJ1-1; D perhaps matches TRBD1 (6 bases). V was pared by 3 bases and J by 6 bases, with 8 bases between. Per germline, CDR1 LNHDA and CDR2 SQIVND (reference sequence). The CDR3 has 12 amino acids. The CDR3 here is CASSIGQPEAFF. DNA for the CDR3: TGTGCCAGTAGTATTGGACAGCCTGAAGCTTTCTTT.

The chain has TRBV6-5 and TRBJ2-2; D is undetermined. Per the germline V gene, CDR1 is MNHEY and CDR2 is SVGAGI. With 7 bases removed from V and 5 bases from J, the gap between germline ends came to 5 bases. CDR3 length equals 11 residues. CDR3 in DNA: TGTGCCAGCAACCAAACCGGGGAGCTGTTTTTT. It translates to CASNQTGELFF.

This chain connects TRBV7-9 to TRBJ1-6; D remains ambiguous. This CDR3 region has 19 residues. The germline V and J ends were trimmed by 1 base and 0 bases, with 16 bases remaining between them. Germline values: CDR1 SEHNR, CDR2 FQNEAQ (reference sequence). DNA of the CDR3: TGTGCCAGCAGCTTAGATGCCCCCACACGGAGCTCCTATAATTCACCCCTCCACTTT. This sequence encodes CASSLDAPTRSSYNSPLHF.

This clonotype was counted between two and nine times. The chain joins TRBV27 to TRBJ1-5; D ambiguous. From germline, CDR1 is MNHEY and CDR2 SMNVEV (reference sequence). V was pared by 3 bases and J by 0 bases, with 9 bases between. This CDR3 has 15 amino acids. The chain's CDR3 is CASSFMAYSNQPQHF. The CDR3 DNA reads TGTGCCAGCAGTTTTATGGCGTATAGCAATCAGCCCCAGCATTTT.

This chain joins TRBV20-1 and TRBJ1-1, with a tentative D call TRBD1 (5 bases). CDR1 is DFQATT and CDR2 is SNEGSKA in the germline V gene (reference sequence). V dropped 2 bases and J dropped 6 bases, with 13 bases sitting between them. The CDR3 contains 13 residues. CDR3 in amino acids: CSARTPGRAEAFF. CDR3 DNA: TGCAGTGCTAGAACCCCAGGGAGGGCTGAAGCTTTCTTT.

J is TRBJ2-7 and V is TRBV7-8, with 8 bases matching TRBD1. Per germline, CDR1 SGHVS and CDR2 FQNEAQ. This CDR3 is built from 16 residues. V shed 6 bases, J shed 3 bases, and the junction held 13 bases outside the gene matches. DNA for the CDR3: TGTGCCAGCAGTTCCCGTAGGACAGGGCGACTCTACGAGCAGTACTTC. Translated: CASSSRRTGRLYEQYF.

The chain has TRBV6-2 or TRBV6-3 and TRBJ2-5; 8 bases are shared with TRBD2. This CDR3 is built from 15 residues. Germline V gene data show CDR1 as MNHEY and CDR2 as SVGEGT. Germline trimming cut 8 bases from V and 5 bases from J; bases unmatched to any gene: 13. Written as DNA, the CDR3 is TGTGCCAGCTCAACTTACGGGGGGGCAGAGGAGACCCAGTACTTC. It is translated as CASSTYGGAEETQYF.

This clonotype was observed many times. The J gene is TRBJ1-1, the V gene TRBV7-2; D not certain. The ends were cut back, 6 bases at V and 3 bases at J, with 17 bases in the middle. The CDR3 is 15 amino acids. The germline V gene has CDR1 SGHTA and CDR2 FQGNSA. The chain's CDR3 is CASRKRPGVDTEAFF. In DNA, the CDR3 is TGTGCCAGCAGAAAGCGGCCCGGGGTCGACACTGAAGCTTTCTTT.

This clonotype occurred many times. V and J are TRBV24-1 and TRBJ2-7; 10 bases line up with TRBD1. With V trimmed by 5 bases and J by 6 bases, 3 bases remained unmatched. Germline loops: CDR1 KGHDR, CDR2 SFDVKD. The CDR3 covers 13 residues. CDR3 DNA sequence: TGTGCCACCAGTGGTAGGGACAGGGGCGAGCAGTACTTC. The encoded protein is CATSGRDRGEQYF.

At least ten counts were recorded for this clonotype. The chain is built from TRBV29-1 and TRBJ1-1; 7 bases agree with TRBD1. Germline CDR1 SQVTM, CDR2 ANQGSEA. The V gene end was trimmed by 7 bases and the J gene end by 1 base; junction bases not matched to a gene: 6. The CDR3 length is 13 residues. The CDR3 is CSARQGENTEAFF. Here the CDR3 DNA reads TGCAGCGCACGACAGGGAGAGAACACTGAAGCTTTCTTT. The full variable domain, rest sourced from reference TRBV29-1 and TRBJ1-1, is SAVISQKPSRDICQRGTSLTIQCQVDSQVTMMFWYRQQPGQSLTLIATANQGSEATYESGFVIDKFPISRPNLTFSTLTVSNMSPEDSSIYLCSARQGENTEAFFGQGTRLTVV.

J is TRBJ1-5 and V is TRBV25-1; D is perhaps TRBD1 (6 bases). This CDR3 contains 15 residues. Germline V gene sequence: CDR1 MGHDK, CDR2 SYGVNS. Trimming shortened V by 3 bases and J by 1 base, and 10 bases separated the two germline ends. The CDR3 DNA is TGTGCCAGCAGTGACGGACAGATAAGCAATCAGCCCCAGCATTTT. It yields the protein CASSDGQISNQPQHF.

V gene TRBV7-9 combines with J gene TRBJ1-4; 9 bases map to TRBD1. Unmatched junction bases numbered 6, after V lost 5 bases and J lost 8 bases. The germline V gene encodes CDR1 SEHNR and CDR2 FQNEAQ (reference sequence). This CDR3 is built from 14 residues. The CDR3 is CASSHRDRVEKLFF. CDR3 sequence (DNA): TGTGCCAGCAGCCATCGGGACAGGGTAGAAAAACTGTTTTTT.

In this sample, this clonotype turned up many times. The CDR3 bases are TGCAGCGTTATCGGACTAGCGGGAGTATCAAGGGAGCAGTACTTC. Encoded protein: CSVIGLAGVSREQYF. The chain links TRBV29-1 to TRBJ2-7, with 13 bases identical to TRBD2. The V segment lost 5 bases and the J segment 7 bases; nucleotides outside the gene matches: 11. The CDR3 totals 15 residues. CDR1 SQVTM and CDR2 ANQGSEA come from the germline V gene.

This clonotype has a handful of counts. The J gene is TRBJ2-7, the V gene TRBV28; D may correspond to TRBD1 or TRBD2 (5 bases each). This CDR3 contains 14 residues. V gave up 4 bases and J gave up 2 bases, with 12 bases separating them. Germline V gene sequence: CDR1 MDHEN, CDR2 SYDVKM. The CDR3 DNA reads TGTGCCAGCAGTTACTGGGGGAGTGCCTACGAGCAGTACTTC. As protein: CASSYWGSAYEQYF.

This clonotype was counted many times. The V call is TRBV5-4, the J call TRBJ1-2, with D unclear. The CDR3 covers 14 residues. The germline V gene encodes CDR1 SGHNT and CDR2 YYREEE (reference sequence). Trimming shortened V by 4 bases and J by 1 base, and 11 bases separated the two germline ends. The CDR3 nucleotides are TGTGCCAGCAGCCCGGATGACTTTAACTATGGCTACACCTTC. It is translated as CASSPDDFNYGYTF.